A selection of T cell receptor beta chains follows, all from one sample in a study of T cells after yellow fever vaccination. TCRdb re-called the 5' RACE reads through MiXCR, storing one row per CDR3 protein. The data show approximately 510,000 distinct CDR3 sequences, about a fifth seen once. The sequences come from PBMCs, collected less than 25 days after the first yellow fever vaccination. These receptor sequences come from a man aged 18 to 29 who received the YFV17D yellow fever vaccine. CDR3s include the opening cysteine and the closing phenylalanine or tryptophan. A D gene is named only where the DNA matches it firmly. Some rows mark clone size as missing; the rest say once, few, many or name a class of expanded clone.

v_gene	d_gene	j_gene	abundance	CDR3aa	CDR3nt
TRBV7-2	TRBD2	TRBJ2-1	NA	CASSSQRSGGARQFF	TGTGCCAGCAGCTCGCAACGGAGCGGGGGGGCCCGGCAGTTCTTC
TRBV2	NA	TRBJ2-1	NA	CASSEWGSYNEQFF	TGTGCCAGCAGTGAATGGGGCTCCTACAATGAGCAGTTCTTC
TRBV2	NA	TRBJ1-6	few	CASSQSYRDSPLHF	TGTGCCAGCAGTCAGTCGTACAGGGACTCACCCCTCCACTTT
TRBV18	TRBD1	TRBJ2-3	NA	CASKEGQPTDTQYF	TGTGCCAGCAAAGAGGGACAGCCCACAGATACGCAGTATTTT
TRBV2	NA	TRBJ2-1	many	CASEAQDNEQFF	TGTGCCAGCGAGGCACAGGACAATGAGCAGTTCTTC
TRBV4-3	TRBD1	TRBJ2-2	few	CASSQETGDYTGELFF	TGCGCCAGCAGCCAAGAGACAGGGGACTACACCGGGGAGCTGTTTTTT
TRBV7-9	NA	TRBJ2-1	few	CASSLGQNNNEQFF	TGTGCCAGCAGCTTAGGACAGAACAACAATGAGCAGTTCTTC
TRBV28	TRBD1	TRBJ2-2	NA	CASRDRKFTGELFF	TGTGCCAGCAGGGACAGGAAGTTCACCGGGGAGCTGTTTTTT
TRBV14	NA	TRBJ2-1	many	CASSQLSISYNEQFF	TGTGCCAGCAGCCAACTCTCCATATCCTACAATGAGCAGTTCTTC
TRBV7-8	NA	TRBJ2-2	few	CASSSGPDSRAGELFF	TGTGCCAGCAGCTCAGGACCGGACAGTCGTGCCGGGGAGCTGTTTTTT
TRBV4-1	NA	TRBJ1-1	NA	CASSQGAVYLSEAFF	TGCGCCAGCAGCCAAGGAGCCGTTTATCTCTCTGAAGCTTTCTTT
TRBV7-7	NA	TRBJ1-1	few	CANCRLMRGQLNTEAFF	TGTGCTAATTGTCGGTTGATGAGAGGACAGTTGAACACTGAAGCTTTCTTT
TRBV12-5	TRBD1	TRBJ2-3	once	CASVPPGQTSTDTQYF	TGTGCTAGTGTCCCCCCGGGACAGACTTCCACAGATACGCAGTATTTT
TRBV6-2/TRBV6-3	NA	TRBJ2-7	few	CASRAAYEQYF	TGTGCCAGCAGGGCCGCCTACGAGCAGTACTTC
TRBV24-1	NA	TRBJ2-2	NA	CATSDTKGGKTGELFF	TGTGCCACCAGTGATACAAAGGGTGGGAAAACCGGGGAGCTGTTTTTT
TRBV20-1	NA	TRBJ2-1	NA	CSAISVNKQFF	TGCAGTGCTATCTCCGTCAATAAGCAGTTCTTC
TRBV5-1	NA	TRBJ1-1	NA	CASSLAAGMNTEAFF	TGCGCCAGCAGCTTGGCGGCGGGTATGAACACTGAAGCTTTCTTT
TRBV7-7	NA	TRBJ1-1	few	CASSPASGTEAFF	TGTGCTAGCAGCCCGGCGTCTGGGACTGAAGCTTTCTTT
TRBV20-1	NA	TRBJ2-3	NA	CSASRRAVVADTQYF	TGCAGTGCTTCCCGTCGCGCGGTGGTGGCAGATACGCAGTATTTT
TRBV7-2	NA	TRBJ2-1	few	CASSLMAGRDEQFF	TGTGCCAGCAGCTTAATGGCGGGTAGGGATGAGCAGTTCTTC
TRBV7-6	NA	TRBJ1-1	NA	CASSPFFTVNTEAFF	TGTGCCAGCAGCCCCTTTTTTACAGTGAACACTGAAGCTTTCTTT
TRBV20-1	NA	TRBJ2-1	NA	CSARINNEQFF	TGCAGTGCTAGAATTAACAATGAGCAGTTCTTC
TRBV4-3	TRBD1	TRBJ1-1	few	CASSQYRQGATLNTEAFF	TGCGCCAGCAGCCAATATAGACAGGGGGCTACCCTGAACACTGAAGCTTTCTTT
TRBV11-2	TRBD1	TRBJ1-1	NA	CASSPRGQVNTEAFF	TGTGCCAGCAGCCCTAGGGGACAGGTAAACACTGAAGCTTTCTTT
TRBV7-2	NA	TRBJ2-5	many	CASSLIRLQETQYF	TGTGCCAGCAGCTTAATCCGTCTCCAAGAGACCCAGTACTTC
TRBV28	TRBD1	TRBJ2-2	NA	CASRGQVDTGELFF	TGTGCCAGCAGAGGACAGGTCGACACCGGGGAGCTGTTTTTT
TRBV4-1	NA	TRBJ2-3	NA	CASSQYSYSLAEFSTDTQYF	TGCGCCAGCAGCCAGTATAGCTACAGCTTGGCCGAGTTTAGCACAGATACGCAGTATTTT
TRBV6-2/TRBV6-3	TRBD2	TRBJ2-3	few	CASGGVFSADTQYF	TGTGCCAGCGGGGGGGTTTTTTCGGCAGATACGCAGTATTTT
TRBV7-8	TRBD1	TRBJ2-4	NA	CASSLQGAENIQYF	TGTGCCAGCAGCTTACAGGGGGCCGAAAACATTCAGTACTTC
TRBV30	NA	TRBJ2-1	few	CAWSHLRPDNEQFF	TGTGCCTGGAGTCACCTGAGGCCTGACAATGAGCAGTTCTTC
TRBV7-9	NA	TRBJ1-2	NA	CASSLAGRYGYTF	TGTGCCAGCAGCTTGGCAGGGCGGTATGGCTACACCTTC
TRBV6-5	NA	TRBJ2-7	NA	CASSYRFSYEQYF	TGTGCCAGCAGTTATAGATTCTCCTACGAGCAGTACTTC
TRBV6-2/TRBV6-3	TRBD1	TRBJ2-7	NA	CASSIPAGTGIEQYF	TGTGCCAGCAGTATTCCCGCCGGGACAGGAATAGAGCAGTACTTC
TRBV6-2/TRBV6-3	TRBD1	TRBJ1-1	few	CASSTGTGPEAFF	TGTGCCAGCAGTACCGGGACAGGGCCTGAAGCTTTCTTT
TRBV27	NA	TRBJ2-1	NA	CASQGGIRDNEQFF	TGTGCCAGCCAGGGGGGAATTCGAGACAATGAGCAGTTCTTC
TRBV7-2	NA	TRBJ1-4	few	CASRVDRSGFEKLFF	TGTGCCAGCAGGGTGGACCGGTCGGGTTTCGAAAAACTGTTTTTT
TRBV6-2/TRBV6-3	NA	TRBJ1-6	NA	CASSFGALGSPLHF	TGTGCCAGCAGCTTTGGGGCCTTGGGTTCACCCCTCCACTTT
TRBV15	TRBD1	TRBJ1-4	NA	CATSAGSGTGDEKLFF	TGTGCCACCAGCGCAGGCTCCGGGACAGGGGACGAAAAACTGTTTTTT
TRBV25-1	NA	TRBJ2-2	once	CASRPVGPTPTGELFF	TGTGCCAGCAGGCCAGTGGGTCCCACACCTACCGGGGAGCTGTTTTTT
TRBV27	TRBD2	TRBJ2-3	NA	CASRQKRDPRGDTQYF	TGTGCCAGCAGGCAAAAGCGGGACCCGAGGGGAGATACGCAGTATTTT
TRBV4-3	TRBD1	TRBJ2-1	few	CASSKRYGTEEFF	TGCGCCAGCAGCAAGAGATACGGGACAGAAGAGTTCTTC
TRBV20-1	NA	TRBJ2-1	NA	CSARDRGQGGPYNEQFF	TGCAGTGCTAGAGATCGCGGACAGGGAGGGCCCTACAATGAGCAGTTCTTC
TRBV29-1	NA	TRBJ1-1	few	CSVGRTAFNTEAFF	TGCAGCGTTGGACGGACAGCATTTAACACTGAAGCTTTCTTT
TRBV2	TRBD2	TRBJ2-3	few	CASSESSSGASTDTQYF	TGTGCCAGCAGTGAAAGTTCTAGCGGGGCTAGCACAGATACGCAGTATTTT